This is a list of T cell receptor beta chains from one sample in a study of blood T cell repertoires in COVID-19. Some clones are missing from TCRdb's copy, which holds only in-frame ones; the method was immunoSEQ multiplex PCR. The sample lists approximately 70,000 clones; approximately 90% were seen once. Sequenced: peripheral blood. Every receptor here comes from a woman in her sixties or seventies with active COVID-19. CDR3s include the opening cysteine and the closing phenylalanine or tryptophan. A D gene is named only where the DNA matches it firmly. Not every row has a clone size; where given, it reads once, few, many or a size class.

D gene: TRBD2; V gene: TRBV19; J gene: TRBJ2-5; clone size: -; CDR3 protein: CASSRGGGRAGETQYF; CDR3 DNA: TGTGCCAGTAGTAGGGGCGGCGGGAGGGCCGGGGAGACCCAGTACTTC
D gene: -; V gene: TRBV7-8; J gene: TRBJ1-1; clone size: -; CDR3 protein: CASSLGVGTMNTEAFF; CDR3 DNA: TGTGCCAGCAGCTTAGGCGTGGGGACAATGAACACTGAAGCTTTCTTT
D gene: -; V gene: TRBV6-6; J gene: TRBJ2-1; clone size: -; CDR3 protein: CASSYSPIYNEQFF; CDR3 DNA: TGTGCCAGCAGTTACTCGCCTATTTACAATGAGCAGTTCTTC
D gene: TRBD2; V gene: TRBV7-2; J gene: TRBJ2-7; clone size: -; CDR3 protein: CASSTSGRASYEQYF; CDR3 DNA: TGTGCCAGCAGCACCAGCGGGAGGGCGTCCTACGAGCAGTACTTC
D gene: -; V gene: TRBV24-1; J gene: TRBJ2-7; clone size: -; CDR3 protein: CATQGFENEQYF; CDR3 DNA: TGTGCCACTCAGGGCTTCGAAAACGAGCAGTACTTC
D gene: -; V gene: TRBV14; J gene: TRBJ1-4; clone size: -; CDR3 protein: CASSQRFGQGSEKLFF; CDR3 DNA: TGTGCCAGCAGCCAGCGGTTCGGGCAGGGGAGTGAAAAACTGTTTTTT
D gene: -; V gene: TRBV11-2; J gene: TRBJ2-7; clone size: -; CDR3 protein: CASSLEPSGLYEQYF; CDR3 DNA: TGTGCCAGCAGCTTAGAACCGAGCGGACTCTACGAGCAGTACTTC
D gene: -; V gene: TRBV5-4; J gene: TRBJ2-3; clone size: -; CDR3 protein: CASSNPSLAHTDTQYF; CDR3 DNA: TGTGCCAGCAGCAACCCGTCCCTTGCACACACAGATACGCAGTATTTT
D gene: TRBD1; V gene: TRBV7-8; J gene: TRBJ2-3; clone size: -; CDR3 protein: CASSLSPGQGTDTQYF; CDR3 DNA: TGTGCCAGCAGCCTATCCCCGGGACAGGGCACAGATACGCAGTATTTT
D gene: TRBD1; V gene: TRBV4-1; J gene: TRBJ1-4; clone size: -; CDR3 protein: CASSLRPPGGTTNEKLFF; CDR3 DNA: TGCGCCAGCAGCCTTAGACCCCCAGGGGGCACAACTAATGAAAAACTGTTTTTT
D gene: TRBD2; V gene: TRBV4-1; J gene: TRBJ2-7; clone size: -; CDR3 protein: CASSPAGESYEQYF; CDR3 DNA: TGCGCCAGCAGCCCAGCGGGAGAGTCCTACGAGCAGTACTTC
D gene: TRBD2; V gene: TRBV7-9; J gene: TRBJ2-1; clone size: -; CDR3 protein: CASSPGGSGSLNEQFF; CDR3 DNA: TGTGCCAGCAGCCCAGGCGGTAGCGGGAGTTTGAATGAGCAGTTCTTC
D gene: TRBD2; V gene: TRBV2; J gene: TRBJ2-7; clone size: few; CDR3 protein: CASSDVGQLAGGPREQYF; CDR3 DNA: TGTGCCAGCAGTGACGTGGGACAGTTAGCGGGAGGGCCTAGGGAGCAGTACTTC
D gene: -; V gene: TRBV9; J gene: TRBJ1-2; clone size: -; CDR3 protein: CASSGQRTATLGGYTF; CDR3 DNA: TGTGCCAGCAGCGGCCAGAGGACAGCCACCCTTGGTGGCTACACCTTC
D gene: TRBD1; V gene: TRBV3-1/TRBV3-2; J gene: TRBJ2-3; clone size: -; CDR3 protein: CASSQSGGRTDTQYF; CDR3 DNA: TGTGCCAGCAGCCAGTCAGGGGGCAGGACAGATACGCAGTATTTT
D gene: -; V gene: TRBV28; J gene: TRBJ2-5; clone size: -; CDR3 protein: CASSDTSLWAETQYF; CDR3 DNA: TGTGCCAGCAGTGATACTAGCCTCTGGGCGGAGACCCAGTACTTC
D gene: -; V gene: TRBV11-1; J gene: TRBJ1-4; clone size: -; CDR3 protein: CASSLYGTDSDEKLFF; CDR3 DNA: TGTGCCAGCAGCTTATATGGAACGGACTCGGATGAAAAACTGTTTTTT
D gene: -; V gene: TRBV27; J gene: TRBJ2-3; clone size: -; CDR3 protein: CASSLGQLRFTDTQYF; CDR3 DNA: TGTGCCAGCAGTCTCGGACAGCTCCGCTTCACAGATACGCAGTATTTT
D gene: -; V gene: TRBV28; J gene: TRBJ2-7; clone size: once; CDR3 protein: CASSRFRGIRYEQYF; CDR3 DNA: TGTGCCAGCAGTCGATTCAGGGGCATTCGCTACGAGCAGTACTTC
D gene: -; V gene: TRBV2; J gene: TRBJ2-1; clone size: once; CDR3 protein: CASSAGSLMAGEQFF; CDR3 DNA: TGTGCCAGCAGCGCCGGGAGCTTGATGGCGGGTGAGCAGTTCTTC
D gene: -; V gene: TRBV28; J gene: TRBJ1-6; clone size: -; CDR3 protein: CAIKAESYNSPLHF; CDR3 DNA: TGTGCCATCAAAGCGGAGTCCTATAATTCACCCCTCCACTTT
D gene: -; V gene: TRBV19; J gene: TRBJ2-3; clone size: -; CDR3 protein: CASIDARGTDTQYF; CDR3 DNA: TGTGCCAGTATTGATGCCAGGGGCACAGATACGCAGTATTTT
D gene: -; V gene: TRBV18; J gene: TRBJ2-5; clone size: -; CDR3 protein: CASSQGTQETQYF; CDR3 DNA: TGTGCCAGCTCACAGGGGACTCAAGAGACCCAGTACTTC
D gene: TRBD1; V gene: TRBV6-5; J gene: TRBJ2-7; clone size: -; CDR3 protein: CASSYLTGGEQYF; CDR3 DNA: TGTGCCAGCAGTTACTTGACAGGGGGCGAGCAGTACTTC
D gene: -; V gene: TRBV5-4; J gene: TRBJ2-7; clone size: -; CDR3 protein: CASSSGTGTYEQYF; CDR3 DNA: TGTGCCAGCAGCTCGGGGACTGGAACCTACGAGCAGTACTTC
D gene: -; V gene: TRBV28; J gene: TRBJ1-5; clone size: -; CDR3 protein: CASRPGDNQPQHF; CDR3 DNA: TGTGCCAGCAGGCCAGGGGACAATCAGCCCCAGCATTTT
D gene: TRBD2; V gene: TRBV5-1; J gene: TRBJ2-3; clone size: -; CDR3 protein: CASSSTPIAGGGTDTQYF; CDR3 DNA: TGCGCCAGCAGCTCCACCCCGATAGCGGGGGGGGGCACAGATACGCAGTATTTT
D gene: TRBD2; V gene: TRBV5-4; J gene: TRBJ2-7; clone size: once; CDR3 protein: CASSLPGVAGGNEQYF; CDR3 DNA: TGTGCCAGCAGCCTCCCCGGGGTAGCGGGAGGAAACGAGCAGTACTTC
D gene: TRBD2; V gene: TRBV5-8; J gene: TRBJ2-2; clone size: -; CDR3 protein: CASSKGLAGGPYTGELFF; CDR3 DNA: TGTGCCAGCAGCAAGGGACTAGCGGGAGGGCCCTACACCGGGGAGCTGTTTTTT
D gene: -; V gene: TRBV6-6; J gene: TRBJ2-7; clone size: -; CDR3 protein: CASSYGQGYSYEQYF; CDR3 DNA: TGTGCCAGCAGTTACGGCCAGGGATATTCCTACGAGCAGTACTTC
D gene: -; V gene: TRBV28; J gene: TRBJ1-5; clone size: -; CDR3 protein: CASSSRRGQFYSNQPQHF; CDR3 DNA: TGTGCCAGCAGTTCTCGCCGCGGACAGTTCTATAGCAATCAGCCCCAGCATTTT
D gene: -; V gene: TRBV5-4; J gene: TRBJ1-5; clone size: -; CDR3 protein: CASSLGGDQPQHF; CDR3 DNA: TGTGCCAGCAGCTTAGGAGGGGATCAGCCCCAGCATTTT
D gene: -; V gene: TRBV7-8; J gene: TRBJ2-1; clone size: -; CDR3 protein: CASSLELLTYNEQFF; CDR3 DNA: TGTGCCAGCAGCTTAGAACTCCTCACCTACAATGAGCAGTTCTTC
D gene: -; V gene: TRBV7-9; J gene: TRBJ2-6; clone size: -; CDR3 protein: CASNSGANVLTF; CDR3 DNA: TGTGCCAGCAACAGTGGGGCCAACGTCCTGACTTTC
D gene: -; V gene: TRBV28; J gene: TRBJ1-2; clone size: -; CDR3 protein: CASSLSGVPPGYTF; CDR3 DNA: TGTGCCAGCAGTTTATCGGGGGTGCCACCTGGCTACACCTTC
D gene: -; V gene: TRBV20-1; J gene: TRBJ1-2; clone size: -; CDR3 protein: CSATFGGYTF; CDR3 DNA: TGCAGTGCTACCTTCGGTGGCTACACCTTC
D gene: TRBD1; V gene: TRBV7-9; J gene: TRBJ1-4; clone size: -; CDR3 protein: CASSSTDRGGTNEKLFF; CDR3 DNA: TGTGCCAGCAGCTCTACTGACAGGGGAGGAACTAATGAAAAACTGTTTTTT
D gene: -; V gene: TRBV7-9; J gene: TRBJ2-5; clone size: -; CDR3 protein: CASSSYWGSTGEYQETQYF; CDR3 DNA: TGTGCCAGCAGCTCCTACTGGGGTAGTACCGGGGAGTACCAAGAGACCCAGTACTTC
D gene: TRBD1; V gene: TRBV28; J gene: TRBJ1-5; clone size: many; CDR3 protein: CASSSSGTGYQPQHF; CDR3 DNA: TGTGCCAGCAGTTCATCCGGGACAGGGTATCAGCCCCAGCATTTT
D gene: -; V gene: TRBV5-1; J gene: TRBJ2-3; clone size: -; CDR3 protein: CASSLDGGNTDTQYF; CDR3 DNA: TGCGCCAGCAGCTTGGATGGCGGCAACACAGATACGCAGTATTTT
D gene: -; V gene: TRBV9; J gene: TRBJ2-3; clone size: -; CDR3 protein: CASSPHRGNGADTQYF; CDR3 DNA: TGTGCCAGCAGCCCCCACCGAGGGAATGGCGCAGATACGCAGTATTTT
D gene: TRBD2; V gene: TRBV28; J gene: TRBJ2-7; clone size: -; CDR3 protein: CAGMGREDEQYF; CDR3 DNA: TGTGCCGGAATGGGGCGGGAGGACGAGCAGTACTTC
D gene: TRBD1; V gene: TRBV10-1; J gene: TRBJ2-1; clone size: -; CDR3 protein: CASSPRGSVGNEQFF; CDR3 DNA: TGCGCCAGCAGCCCCAGGGGGAGCGTGGGCAATGAGCAGTTCTTC
D gene: TRBD1; V gene: TRBV7-9; J gene: TRBJ2-3; clone size: -; CDR3 protein: CASSLGRTRGDRDTDTQYF; CDR3 DNA: TGTGCCAGCAGCTTAGGGCGGACCAGGGGGGACAGGGACACAGATACGCAGTATTTT
D gene: TRBD1; V gene: TRBV5-1; J gene: TRBJ1-2; clone size: -; CDR3 protein: CASSSQTGGNYGYTF; CDR3 DNA: TGCGCCAGCAGCTCACAGACAGGGGGTAACTATGGCTACACCTTC
D gene: -; V gene: TRBV7-8; J gene: TRBJ1-3; clone size: -; CDR3 protein: CASSSNGMGNTIYF; CDR3 DNA: TGTGCCAGCAGCTCAAACGGGATGGGGAACACCATATATTTT
D gene: TRBD2; V gene: TRBV14; J gene: TRBJ2-3; clone size: once; CDR3 protein: CASSQASGLAGLDTQYF; CDR3 DNA: TGTGCCAGCAGCCAGGCCTCGGGACTAGCGGGTCTCGATACGCAGTATTTT
D gene: -; V gene: TRBV19; J gene: TRBJ1-5; clone size: -; CDR3 protein: CASSIKGDGNQPQHF; CDR3 DNA: TGTGCCAGTAGTATAAAGGGGGACGGCAATCAGCCCCAGCATTTT
D gene: TRBD2; V gene: TRBV5-1; J gene: TRBJ2-1; clone size: -; CDR3 protein: CASSLISTSGSPQFF; CDR3 DNA: TGCGCCAGCAGCCTCATATCGACTAGCGGTAGTCCCCAGTTCTTC
D gene: TRBD1; V gene: TRBV29-1; J gene: TRBJ2-7; clone size: -; CDR3 protein: CSATGTGGLGQYF; CDR3 DNA: TGCAGCGCCACCGGGACAGGGGGCCTAGGGCAGTACTTC
D gene: -; V gene: TRBV19; J gene: TRBJ2-2; clone size: -; CDR3 protein: CASSITLAVGELFF; CDR3 DNA: TGTGCCAGTAGTATTACCTTAGCGGTCGGGGAGCTGTTTTTT
D gene: TRBD1; V gene: TRBV28; J gene: TRBJ1-5; clone size: -; CDR3 protein: CASSPLGQGNNQPQHF; CDR3 DNA: TGTGCCAGCAGTCCACTCGGACAGGGGAATAATCAGCCCCAGCATTTT
D gene: TRBD1; V gene: TRBV7-2; J gene: TRBJ1-6; clone size: -; CDR3 protein: CASSQTGDIGDSPLHF; CDR3 DNA: TGTGCCAGCAGCCAAACAGGGGATATTGGGGATTCACCCCTCCACTTT
D gene: TRBD1; V gene: TRBV7-7; J gene: TRBJ2-3; clone size: once; CDR3 protein: CASSCHRGLRTDTQYF; CDR3 DNA: TGTGCTAGCAGCTGTCACAGGGGGCTTAGGACAGATACGCAGTATTTT
D gene: TRBD1; V gene: TRBV5-6; J gene: TRBJ1-2; clone size: -; CDR3 protein: CASSLRGTGVYGYTF; CDR3 DNA: TGTGCCAGCAGCTTGCGGGGAACAGGGGTCTATGGCTACACCTTC
D gene: -; V gene: TRBV3-1/TRBV3-2; J gene: TRBJ2-4; clone size: -; CDR3 protein: CASSQEGAIQYF; CDR3 DNA: TGTGCCAGCAGCCAAGAAGGGGCGATTCAGTACTTC
D gene: TRBD2; V gene: TRBV19; J gene: TRBJ2-1; clone size: -; CDR3 protein: CASSIVRTSGIHNEQFF; CDR3 DNA: TGTGCCAGTAGTATCGTACGGACTAGCGGGATTCACAATGAGCAGTTCTTC
D gene: TRBD2; V gene: TRBV5-6; J gene: TRBJ2-1; clone size: -; CDR3 protein: CASSFSGAGFEQFF; CDR3 DNA: TGTGCCAGCAGCTTTAGCGGGGCGGGCTTTGAGCAGTTCTTC